These 20 T cell receptor beta chains originate from one sample sequenced in a study of blood T cell repertoires in COVID-19. Method: immunoSEQ multiplex PCR; TCRdb's copy keeps in-frame clones and lacks some. This sample has roughly 250,000 clones, with 70% to 90% found just once. Source material: peripheral blood. These receptor sequences come from a woman aged 25 to 39 with acute or convalescent COVID-19.

V usage is TRBV5-6 and J usage is TRBJ2-1; D uncertain. The CDR3 is 15 amino acids. The germline V gene has CDR1 SGHDT and CDR2 YYEEEE. V shed 4 bases and J shed 7 bases, with 18 bases lying between them. DNA for the CDR3: TGTGCCAGCAGCCCTCCCACCGTACTCCCTAATGAGCAGTTCTTC. It is translated as CASSPPTVLPNEQFF.

The V and J genes are TRBV7-9 and TRBJ2-1; 11 bases agree with TRBD2. This CDR3 comprises 14 residues. Trimming took 3 bases from V and 10 from J; bases not matched to a gene: 5. Germline CDR1 and CDR2: SEHNR and FQNEAQ (reference sequence). The CDR3 DNA sequence: TGTGCCAGCAGCTTGGGTTCTAGCGGGAGGGAGCAGTTCTTC. Translation gives CASSLGSSGREQFF.

A remark on this clone: This CDR3 is also generated by other DNA sequences in the sample. The chain carries TRBV27 and TRBJ1-1, with 7 bases that match TRBD1. Per the germline V gene, CDR1 is MNHEY and CDR2 is SMNVEV (reference sequence). Trimming removed 5 bases from V and 2 bases from J; junction bases left unmatched: 5. CDR3 length: 14 residues. The CDR3 DNA reads TGTGCCAGCAGTCTTGGGACAGTTAACACTGAAGCTTTCTTT. Protein: CASSLGTVNTEAFF.

The CDR3: CSAGRVGDSGNTIYF. In DNA, the CDR3 is TGCAGCGCCGGCCGTGTAGGAGACTCTGGAAACACCATATATTTT. The rearrangement uses TRBV29-1 and TRBJ1-3; unclear D gene. Looked up from germline, CDR1 is SQVTM and CDR2 is ANQGSEA. The CDR3 runs to 15 residues. The V end was cut by 7 bases, the J end by 0 bases, with 16 bases between.

This chain links TRBV6-2 or TRBV6-3 with TRBJ2-7; tentative D call: TRBD1 (6 bases). The CDR3 has 12 residues. The germline CDR1 and CDR2 sequences are MNHEY and SVGEGT. V gave up 2 bases and J gave up 12 bases, with 14 bases separating them. The CDR3 spells CASSYQGQRTYF. The DNA of the CDR3 is TGTGCCAGCAGTTACCAGGGGCAGCGGACGTACTTC.

V and J are TRBV3-1 (or the pseudogene TRBV3-2) and TRBJ1-6; weak D call: TRBD1 (5 bases). The CDR3 totals 14 residues. CDR1 and CDR2 (germline): LGHDT, YNNKEL (reference sequence). Trimming shortened V by 4 bases and J by 6 bases, and 10 bases separated the two germline ends. CDR3 DNA sequence: TGTGCCAGCAGCCGAGACGACAGTAATTCACCCCTCCACTTT. Its protein product is CASSRDDSNSPLHF.

The CDR3 nucleotides read TGTGCCAGCAGTTTATACAGAAACAATGAGCAGTTCTTC. Translation: CASSLYRNNEQFF. This sequence joins TRBV27 and TRBJ2-1; unclear D gene. The germline CDR1 and CDR2 sequences are MNHEY and SMNVEV (reference sequence). The CDR3 totals 13 residues. V gave up 1 base and J gave up 5 bases, with 6 bases separating them.

The chain uses TRBV18 and TRBJ2-5; 7 bases match TRBD1. There are 15 residues in the CDR3. Germline-derived CDR1 and CDR2 are KGHSH and LQKENI. V shed 5 bases and J 2 bases; nucleotides not matched to a gene: 8. CDR3 sequence (DNA): TGTGCCAGCTCATCCCGAACAGGGGCTCAAGAGACCCAGTACTTC. The encoded protein is CASSSRTGAQETQYF.

The rearrangement joins TRBV15 to TRBJ1-5; tentative D call: TRBD1 (5 bases). The CDR3 runs 15 residues. V lost 9 bases and J lost 1, with 16 bases in between. Germline V gene sequence: CDR1 LNHNV, CDR2 YYDKDF (reference sequence). For the CDR3, the DNA is TGTGCCACAGGTGCCAGGGTCATCAGCAATCAGCCCCAGCATTTT. This codes for CATGARVISNQPQHF.

This chain links TRBV6-1 with TRBJ2-7; 9 bases agree with TRBD2. Germline CDR1 and CDR2: MNHNS and SASEGT. The CDR3 spans 14 residues. Losses at the gene ends were 3 bases for V and 2 bases for J; bases not matched to a gene: 2. The CDR3 sequence is CASSDLAGAYEQYF. The CDR3 DNA sequence: TGTGCCAGCAGTGATTTAGCGGGAGCCTACGAGCAGTACTTC.

This sequence joins TRBV18 and TRBJ1-1; no clear D gene. Germline CDR1 is KGHSH and CDR2 is LQKENI. The V and J ends lost 4 bases and 0 bases respectively, with 12 bases between them. The CDR3 is 15 residues long. CDR3 coding DNA: TGTGCCAGCTCACATCCCGTAGTATTGAACACTGAAGCTTTCTTT. Translating it yields CASSHPVVLNTEAFF.

This chain joins TRBV18 and TRBJ2-1; a weak D match, TRBD2 (5 bases). The CDR3 is 15 residues long. Germline values: CDR1 KGHSH, CDR2 LQKENI. The ends were cut back, 6 bases at V and 6 bases at J, with 18 bases in the middle. CDR3 coding DNA: TGTGCCAGCTCGCCCTTGGCGGGCTGGGCCAATGAGCAGTTCTTC. This gives the protein CASSPLAGWANEQFF.

This CDR3 reads CSAKGANQPQHF. CDR3 coding DNA: TGCAGCGCGAAGGGGGCGAATCAGCCCCAGCATTTT. The chain is built from TRBV29-1 and TRBJ1-5; 7 bases agree with TRBD1. This CDR3 region has 12 residues. Germline V gene sequence: CDR1 SQVTM, CDR2 ANQGSEA. V shed 7 bases and J 4 bases; nucleotides not matched to a gene: 4.

This clone was seen a few times. The chain combines TRBV27 with TRBJ1-5; D not resolved. Germline values: CDR1 MNHEY, CDR2 SMNVEV (reference sequence). V was clipped by 1 base and J by 4 bases, with 5 bases between them. The length of the CDR3 is 13 residues. CDR3 sequence (DNA): TGTGCCAGCAGTTTATTAGTGAATCAGCCCCAGCATTTT. Protein product: CASSLLVNQPQHF.

V is TRBV5-4 and J is TRBJ1-1, with D possibly matching TRBD1 (5 bases). The germline V and J ends were trimmed by 4 bases and 1 base, with 11 bases remaining between them. Germline V gene data show CDR1 as SGHNT and CDR2 as YYREEE (reference sequence). The CDR3 covers 14 residues. CDR3 region: CASSTDSRNTEAFF. For the CDR3, the DNA is TGTGCCAGCAGCACCGACAGCCGGAACACTGAAGCTTTCTTT. The full variable domain, in which reference TRBV5-4 and TRBJ1-1 provide the parts outside the CDR3, is ETGVTQSPTHLIKTRGQQVTLRCSSQSGHNTVSWYQQALGQGPQFIFQYYREEENGRGNFPPRFSGLQFPNYSSELNVNALELDDSALYLCASSTDSRNTEAFFGQGTRLTVV.

CDR3 in DNA: TGTGCCACCAGCAGAGGACAGGGAACGAACACCGGGGAGCTGTTTTTT. It translates to CATSRGQGTNTGELFF. The genes are TRBV15 and TRBJ2-2, with TRBD1 identical over 7 bases. The germline CDR1 and CDR2 sequences are LNHNV and YYDKDF (reference sequence). Losses at the gene ends were 1 base for V and 0 bases for J; bases not matched to a gene: 2. The CDR3 spans 16 residues.

This clone was detected a few times. V is TRBV25-1 and J is TRBJ1-1; 9 nucleotides line up with TRBD1. V lost 3 bases and J lost 7; bases outside the gene matches: 6. The CDR3 extends over 14 amino acids. Germline V CDR1 and CDR2: MGHDK, SYGVNS. The CDR3 is CASSDGTGRDEAFF. Here the CDR3 DNA reads TGTGCCAGCAGTGACGGGACAGGGCGGGATGAAGCTTTCTTT.

The rearrangement joins TRBV25-1 to TRBJ1-5; the match to TRBD1 covers 10 bases. V lost 3 bases and J lost 6; bases outside the gene matches: 11. The length of the CDR3 is 17 residues. Per germline, CDR1 MGHDK and CDR2 SYGVNS. The CDR3 is CASSDIEGTGDSQPQHF. The CDR3 DNA is TGTGCCAGCAGTGACATCGAGGGGACAGGGGATTCTCAGCCCCAGCATTTT.

This chain joins TRBV7-2 and TRBJ2-5, with 7 bases that match TRBD1. Germline-derived CDR1 and CDR2 are SGHTA and FQGNSA. Trimming took 5 bases from V and 3 from J; bases not matched to a gene: 6. This CDR3 is built from 14 residues. The CDR3 sequence: CASSNTGEKETQYF. In nucleotides, the CDR3 is TGTGCCAGCAGCAACACAGGGGAGAAAGAGACCCAGTACTTC.

V is TRBV7-7 and J is TRBJ2-3; a possible D gene is TRBD2 (5 bases). The germline V gene encodes CDR1 SSHAT and CDR2 FNYEAQ (reference sequence). V lost 5 bases and J lost 1, with 13 bases in between. The CDR3 loop spans 15 amino acids. CDR3 bases: TGTGCCAGCAGCCCCTCAACTAGGGGCACAGATACGCAGTATTTT. Amino acid sequence: CASSPSTRGTDTQYF.